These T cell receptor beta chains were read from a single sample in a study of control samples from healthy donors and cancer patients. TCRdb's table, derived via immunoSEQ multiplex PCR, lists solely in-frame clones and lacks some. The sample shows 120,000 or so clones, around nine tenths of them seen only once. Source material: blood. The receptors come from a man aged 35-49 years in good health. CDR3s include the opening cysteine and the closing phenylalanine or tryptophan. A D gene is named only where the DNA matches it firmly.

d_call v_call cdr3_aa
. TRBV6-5 CASSKSTSTDTQYF
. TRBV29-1 CSVATQNTGELFF
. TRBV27 CASSLGGGTEAFF
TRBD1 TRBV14 CASSRSGEQGAAGANVLTF
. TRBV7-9 CASSLVQSPNTEAFF
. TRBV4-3 CASSQGGREGEKLFF
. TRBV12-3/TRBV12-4 CASSPTGPETQYF
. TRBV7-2 CASSPRVSTYEQYF
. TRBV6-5 CASSYGLLMNTEAFF
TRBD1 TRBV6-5 CAFEGQYNEQFF
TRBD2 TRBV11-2 CASSFGLAGGQQETQYF
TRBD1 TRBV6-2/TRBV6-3 CASSRPGQLRNIQYF
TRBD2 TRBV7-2 CASSRPQTSGGYNEQFF
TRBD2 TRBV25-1 CASSEYRGAGGHTGELFF
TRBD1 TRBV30 CAWSDPGGSPLHF
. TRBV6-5 CASSYGGTRSNNEQFF
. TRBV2 CASSETRTGELFF
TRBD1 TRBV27 CASRRDRPYQPQHF
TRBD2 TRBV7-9 CASSLWRGDTDTQYF
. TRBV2 CASRTANTEAFF
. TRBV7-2 CASSLTSRSDGYTF
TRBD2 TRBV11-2 CASSQGLAVTSSYEQYF
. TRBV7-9 CASSLTSVGQVTQYF
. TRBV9 CASSVGVRYTF